The next 4 T cell receptor beta chains were all read from a single sample in a study of blood T cell repertoires in COVID-19. Sequencing used immunoSEQ multiplex PCR; TCRdb keeps in-frame clones, though not all of them. The repertoire holds 20,000 to 30,000 clones, around 86% seen once, with about 25% in the top ten. Material for sequencing was peripheral blood. The origin of the receptors is a human donor with active COVID-19. The donor label of this sample is uncertain.

V and J are TRBV3-1 (or the pseudogene TRBV3-2) and TRBJ2-1; TRBD2 agrees at 11 bases. Germline assignment: CDR1 LGHDT and CDR2 YNNKEL (reference sequence). V gave up 2 bases and J gave up 12 bases; unmatched junction bases: 12. The CDR3 runs 16 residues. The CDR3 spells CASSQRGYSGGAVQFF. For the CDR3, the DNA is TGTGCCAGCAGCCAACGGGGCTATAGCGGGGGGGCGGTGCAGTTCTTC.

This sequence joins TRBV2 and TRBJ2-1, with 9 bases that match TRBD2. The J segment lost 2 bases and the V segment lost 1 base, leaving 3 bases of the junction unmatched. Germline CDR1 SNHLY, CDR2 FYNNEI. The CDR3 length is 16 residues. CDR3 bases: TGTGCCAGCAGTGAAGTCGGCGGGGGGGCCTACAATGAGCAGTTCTTC. Translation gives CASSEVGGGAYNEQFF.

The rearrangement joins TRBV7-9 to TRBJ2-7, with TRBD1 matching over 8 bases. The ends lost 4 bases at V and 5 bases at J; junction bases unmatched: 10. Germline V gene data show CDR1 as SEHNR and CDR2 as FQNEAQ (reference sequence). The CDR3 spans 15 residues. The CDR3 protein is CASSSGQGPWDEQYF. The CDR3 region has the DNA TGTGCCAGCAGCTCCGGACAGGGTCCTTGGGACGAGCAGTACTTC.

The genes are TRBV14 and TRBJ2-4; D may be TRBD1 (5 bases). V lost 1 base, J lost 15 bases, and 16 bases lay in between. This CDR3 region has 13 residues. Germline V gene lookup returns CDR1 SGHDN and CDR2 FVKESK. The CDR3, as DNA: TGTGCCAGCAGCCAAGTCCCTGCAGGGCTAAGGTACTTC. Residues: CASSQVPAGLRYF.